This TCR beta chain was profiled in a study of control samples from healthy donors and cancer patients. Clones were sequenced by immunoSEQ multiplex PCR, and TCRdb holds only the in-frame ones, with some missing. The data show around 130,000 clones, over 75% seen once. Trimming cost V 5 bases and J 1 base; bases outside gene matches: 9. This CDR3 is 16 amino acids long. Germline values: CDR1 SGHAT, CDR2 FQNNGV. Sequenced material: blood. This rearrangement joins TRBV11-2 to TRBJ2-7, with 9 bases aligning to TRBD1. This TCR came from a man aged 50-59 years in good health. Here the CDR3 DNA reads TGTGCCAGCAGCCAGACCGGGACAGGGACATCCTACGAGCAGTACTTC. It is translated as CASSQTGTGTSYEQYF. Based on the CDR3 plus reference TRBV11-2 and TRBJ2-7, the full variable domain is EAGVAQSPRYKIIEKRQSVAFWCNPISGHATLYWYQQILGQGPKLLIQFQNNGVVDDSQLPKDRFSAERLKGVDSTLKIQPAKLEDSAVYLCASSQTGTGTSYEQYFGPGTRLTVT.